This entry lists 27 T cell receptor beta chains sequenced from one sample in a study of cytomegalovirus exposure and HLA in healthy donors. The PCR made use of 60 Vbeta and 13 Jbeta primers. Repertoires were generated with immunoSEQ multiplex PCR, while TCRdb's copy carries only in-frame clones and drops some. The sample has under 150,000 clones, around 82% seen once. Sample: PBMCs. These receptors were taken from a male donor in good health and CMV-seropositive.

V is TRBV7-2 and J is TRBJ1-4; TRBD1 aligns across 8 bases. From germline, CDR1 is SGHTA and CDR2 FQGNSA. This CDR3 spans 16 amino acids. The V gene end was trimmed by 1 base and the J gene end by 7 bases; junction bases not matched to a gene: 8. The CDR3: CASSLEYRQGAEKLFF. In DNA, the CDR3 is TGTGCCAGCAGCTTAGAATATCGGCAGGGGGCTGAAAAACTGTTTTTT.

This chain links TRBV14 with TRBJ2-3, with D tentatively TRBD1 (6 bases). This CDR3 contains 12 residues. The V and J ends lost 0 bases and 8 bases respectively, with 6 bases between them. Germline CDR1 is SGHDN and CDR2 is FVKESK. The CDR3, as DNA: TGTGCCAGCAGCCAAGAACAGGGTACGCAGTATTTT. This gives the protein CASSQEQGTQYF.

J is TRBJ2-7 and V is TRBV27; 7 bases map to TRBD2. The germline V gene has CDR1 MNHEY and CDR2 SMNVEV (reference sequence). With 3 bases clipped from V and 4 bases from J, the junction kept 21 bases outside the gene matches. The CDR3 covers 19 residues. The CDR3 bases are TGTGCCAGCAGTTTGTCGTTGGGGTCGCTTCTGGCGGGAGTTTACGAGCAGTACTTC. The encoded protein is CASSLSLGSLLAGVYEQYF.

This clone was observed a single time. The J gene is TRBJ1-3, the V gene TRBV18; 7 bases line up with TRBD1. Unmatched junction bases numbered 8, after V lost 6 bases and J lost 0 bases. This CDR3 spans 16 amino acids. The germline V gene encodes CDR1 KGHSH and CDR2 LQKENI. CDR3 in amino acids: CASSSGTVDSGNTIYF. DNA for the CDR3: TGTGCCAGCTCCTCCGGGACAGTAGACTCTGGAAACACCATATATTTT.

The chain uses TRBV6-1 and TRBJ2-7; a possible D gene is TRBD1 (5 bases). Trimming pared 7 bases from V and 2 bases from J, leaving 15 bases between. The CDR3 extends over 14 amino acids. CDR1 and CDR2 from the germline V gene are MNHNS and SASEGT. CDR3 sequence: CASTGHFNPYEQYF. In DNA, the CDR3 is TGTGCCAGCACCGGACACTTCAACCCCTACGAGCAGTACTTC.

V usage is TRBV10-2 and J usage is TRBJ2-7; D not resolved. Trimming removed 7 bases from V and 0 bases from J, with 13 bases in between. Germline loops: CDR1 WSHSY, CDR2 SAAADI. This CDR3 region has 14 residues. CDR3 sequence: CASTPTESSYEQYF. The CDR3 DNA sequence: TGCGCCAGCACCCCTACGGAGAGCTCCTACGAGCAGTACTTC.

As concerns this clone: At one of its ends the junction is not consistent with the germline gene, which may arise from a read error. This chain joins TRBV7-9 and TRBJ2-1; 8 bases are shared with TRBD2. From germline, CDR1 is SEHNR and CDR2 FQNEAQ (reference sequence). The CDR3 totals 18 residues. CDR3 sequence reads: CSSSPYSWREVYYNEQFF. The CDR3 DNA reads TGTTCCAGCAGCCCCTATTCCTGGCGGGAGGTTTACTACAATGAGCAGTTCTTC.

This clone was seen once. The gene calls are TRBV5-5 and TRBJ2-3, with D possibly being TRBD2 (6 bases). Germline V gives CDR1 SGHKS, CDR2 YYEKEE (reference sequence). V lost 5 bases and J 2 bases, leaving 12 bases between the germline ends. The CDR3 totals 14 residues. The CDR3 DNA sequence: TGTGCCAGCAGAATGGCGGGGAACACAGATACGCAGTATTTT. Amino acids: CASRMAGNTDTQYF.

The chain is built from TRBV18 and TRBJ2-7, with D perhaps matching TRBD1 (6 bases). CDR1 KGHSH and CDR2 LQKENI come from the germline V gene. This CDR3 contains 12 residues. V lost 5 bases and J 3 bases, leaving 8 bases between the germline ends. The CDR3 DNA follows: TGTGCCAGCTCAGCGACAGGCTACGAGCAGTACTTC. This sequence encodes CASSATGYEQYF.

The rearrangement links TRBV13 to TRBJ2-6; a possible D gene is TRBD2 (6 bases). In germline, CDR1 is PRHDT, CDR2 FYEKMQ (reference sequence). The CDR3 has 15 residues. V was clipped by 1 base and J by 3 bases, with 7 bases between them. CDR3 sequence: CASSLAGLGANVLTF. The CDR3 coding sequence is TGTGCCAGCAGCTTAGCGGGACTTGGGGCCAACGTCCTGACTTTC.

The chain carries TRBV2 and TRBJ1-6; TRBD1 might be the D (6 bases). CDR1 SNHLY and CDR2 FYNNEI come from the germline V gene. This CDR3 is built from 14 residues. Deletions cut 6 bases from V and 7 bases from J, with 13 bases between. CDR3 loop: CASSEDSPNSPLHF. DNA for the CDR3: TGTGCCAGCAGCGAGGACAGCCCCAATTCACCCCTCCACTTT.

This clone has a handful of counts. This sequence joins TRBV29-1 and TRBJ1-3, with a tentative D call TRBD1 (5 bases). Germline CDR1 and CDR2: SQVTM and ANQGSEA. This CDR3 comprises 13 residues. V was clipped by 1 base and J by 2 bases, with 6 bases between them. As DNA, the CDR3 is TGCAGCGTTGAAGCAGGGACTGGAAACACCATATATTTT. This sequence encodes CSVEAGTGNTIYF.

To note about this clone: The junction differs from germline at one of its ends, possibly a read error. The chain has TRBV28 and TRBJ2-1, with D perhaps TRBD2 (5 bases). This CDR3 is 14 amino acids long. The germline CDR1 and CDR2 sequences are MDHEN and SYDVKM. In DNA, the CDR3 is TGTGCCACCAGTTCGAGGGAAACCTACAATGAGCAGTTCTTC. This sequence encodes CATSSRETYNEQFF.

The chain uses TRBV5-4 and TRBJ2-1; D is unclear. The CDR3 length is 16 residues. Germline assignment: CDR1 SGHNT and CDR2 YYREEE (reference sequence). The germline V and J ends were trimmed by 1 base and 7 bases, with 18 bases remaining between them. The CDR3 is CASSLSETGTSNEQFF. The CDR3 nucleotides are TGTGCCAGCAGCTTGTCAGAGACTGGTACTTCTAATGAGCAGTTCTTC.

The CDR3 DNA is TGCAGCGTTGAAGAACTAGCGGGAGGGTATGGGCCCGATACGCAGTATTTT. Amino acids: CSVEELAGGYGPDTQYF. The chain has TRBV29-1 and TRBJ2-3, with 13 positions matching TRBD2. The germline CDR1 and CDR2 sequences are SQVTM and ANQGSEA. V lost 0 bases to trimming and J lost 6 bases; unmatched junction nucleotides: 9. This CDR3 spans 17 amino acids.

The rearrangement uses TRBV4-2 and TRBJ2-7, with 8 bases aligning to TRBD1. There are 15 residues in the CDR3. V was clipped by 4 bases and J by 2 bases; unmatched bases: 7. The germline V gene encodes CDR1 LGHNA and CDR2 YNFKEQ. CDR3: CASSPLTGGTYEQYF. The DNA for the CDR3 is TGTGCCAGCAGCCCGCTCACAGGGGGGACCTACGAGCAGTACTTC.

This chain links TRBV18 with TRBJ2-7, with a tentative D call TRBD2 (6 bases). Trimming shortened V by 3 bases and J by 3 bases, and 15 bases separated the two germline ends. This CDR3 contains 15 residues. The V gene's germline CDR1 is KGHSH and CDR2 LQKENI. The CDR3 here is CASSPRAGSNYEQYF. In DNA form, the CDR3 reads TGTGCCAGCTCACCGCGGGCGGGGAGCAACTACGAGCAGTACTTC.

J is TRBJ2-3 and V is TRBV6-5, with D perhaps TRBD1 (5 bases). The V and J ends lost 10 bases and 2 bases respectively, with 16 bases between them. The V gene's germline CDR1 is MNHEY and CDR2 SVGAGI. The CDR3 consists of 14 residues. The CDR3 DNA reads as TGTGCCACCCGACAAGGGGTTAACACAGATACGCAGTATTTT. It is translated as CATRQGVNTDTQYF.

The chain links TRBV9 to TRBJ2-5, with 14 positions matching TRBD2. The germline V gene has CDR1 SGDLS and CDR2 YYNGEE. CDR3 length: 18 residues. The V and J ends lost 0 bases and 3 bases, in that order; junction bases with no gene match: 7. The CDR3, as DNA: TGTGCCAGCAGCGTAGGACTAGCGGGAGGGCCAGGGGAAGAGACCCAGTACTTC. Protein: CASSVGLAGGPGEETQYF. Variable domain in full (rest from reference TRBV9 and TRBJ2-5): DSGVTQTPKHLITATGQRVTLRCSPRSGDLSVYWYQQSLDQGLQFLIQYYNGEERAKGNILERFSAQQFPDLHSELNLSSLELGDSALYFCASSVGLAGGPGEETQYFGPGTRLLVL.

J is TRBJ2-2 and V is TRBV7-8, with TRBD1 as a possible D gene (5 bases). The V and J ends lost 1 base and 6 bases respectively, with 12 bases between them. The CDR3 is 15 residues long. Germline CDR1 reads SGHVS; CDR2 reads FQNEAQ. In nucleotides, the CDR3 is TGTGCCAGCAGCTTAGAGTCACAGGTGCCCGGGGAGCTGTTTTTT. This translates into CASSLESQVPGELFF.

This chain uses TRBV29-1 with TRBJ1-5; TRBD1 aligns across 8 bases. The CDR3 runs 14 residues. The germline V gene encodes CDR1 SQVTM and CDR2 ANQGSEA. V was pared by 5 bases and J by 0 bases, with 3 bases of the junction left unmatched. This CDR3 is CSVRTGLSNQPQHF. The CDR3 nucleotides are TGCAGCGTTAGGACAGGGCTTAGCAATCAGCCCCAGCATTTT.

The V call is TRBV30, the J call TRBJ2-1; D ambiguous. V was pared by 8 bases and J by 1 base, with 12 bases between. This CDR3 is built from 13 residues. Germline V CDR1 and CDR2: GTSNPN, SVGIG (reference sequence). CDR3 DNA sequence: TGTGCCAGCAATAGAAAATCCTACAATGAGCAGTTCTTC. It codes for CASNRKSYNEQFF.

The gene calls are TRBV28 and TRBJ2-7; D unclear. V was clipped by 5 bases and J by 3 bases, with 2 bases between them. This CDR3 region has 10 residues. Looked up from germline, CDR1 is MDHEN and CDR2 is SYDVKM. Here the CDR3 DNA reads TGTGCCAGCAGTCGCTACGAGCAGTACTTC. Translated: CASSRYEQYF.

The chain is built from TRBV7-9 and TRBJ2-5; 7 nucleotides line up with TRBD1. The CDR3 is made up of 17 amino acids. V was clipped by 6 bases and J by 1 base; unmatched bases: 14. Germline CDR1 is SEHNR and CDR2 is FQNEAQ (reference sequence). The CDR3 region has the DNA TGTGCCAGCAGAACGAGGGGTCAGACAGGGAGCCAAGAGACCCAGTACTTC. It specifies CASRTRGQTGSQETQYF.

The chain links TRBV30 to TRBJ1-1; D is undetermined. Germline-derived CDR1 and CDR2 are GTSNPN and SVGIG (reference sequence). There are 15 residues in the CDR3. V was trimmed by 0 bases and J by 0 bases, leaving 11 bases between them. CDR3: CAWSVREVMNTEAFF. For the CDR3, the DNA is TGTGCCTGGAGTGTACGCGAGGTCATGAACACTGAAGCTTTCTTT.

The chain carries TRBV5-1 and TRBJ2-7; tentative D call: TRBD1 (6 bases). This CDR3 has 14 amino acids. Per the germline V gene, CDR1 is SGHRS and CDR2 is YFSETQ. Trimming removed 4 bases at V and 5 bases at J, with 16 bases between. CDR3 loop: CASSPQGMENEQYF. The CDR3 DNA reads TGCGCCAGCAGCCCCCAGGGGATGGAAAACGAGCAGTACTTC.

CDR3 residues: CASSIGTGAYEQYF. The CDR3 DNA reads as TGTGCCAGCAGCATCGGGACTGGGGCCTACGAGCAGTACTTC. V gene TRBV9 combines with J gene TRBJ2-7, with TRBD2 as a possible D gene (6 bases). Germline lookup yields CDR1 SGDLS and CDR2 YYNGEE. The V end was cut by 4 bases, the J end by 2 bases, with 13 bases between. This CDR3 region has 14 residues.